The T cell receptor (beta chain) under discussion was sequenced for a study of T cells expressing NK-cell markers. In the study overall: The study drew TCR beta repertoires from sorted CD3+CD56+NKG2C+, CD3+CD56+NKG2C- and CD3+CD56-NKG2C+ T cells. Study observations and caveats: Of the CD8+ T cells in about 6 donors, 1.0-7.0% belonged to dominant NKG2C+ clonotypes. It was still unclear whether expanded NKG2C+ T cell clones were HCMV specific.

The CDR3 sequence is 15 residues long. Germline V gives CDR1 PRHDT, CDR2 FYEKMQ (reference sequence). A word on this clonotype: What it binds is unknown.

A 5'RACE template switching approach incorporating UMIs was used to make TCR beta cDNA. One entry per CDR3 protein, without DNA, is what TCRdb gives after re-calling the 5' RACE reads. This sample carries some 300,000 distinct CDR3 sequences, with around 0.4% going to the ten biggest clones. Sequenced: blood T cells: a sorted CD56 or NKG2C T cell subset, CD4+ or CD8+ T cells, or bulk PBMC T cells (not recorded which). The chain is built from TRBV13 and TRBJ2-1; TCRdb outputs TRBD2, but without DNA this stays unchecked. The sequence derives from a man younger than 35 in good health. CDR3 loop: CASSLGAGGHNEQFF.